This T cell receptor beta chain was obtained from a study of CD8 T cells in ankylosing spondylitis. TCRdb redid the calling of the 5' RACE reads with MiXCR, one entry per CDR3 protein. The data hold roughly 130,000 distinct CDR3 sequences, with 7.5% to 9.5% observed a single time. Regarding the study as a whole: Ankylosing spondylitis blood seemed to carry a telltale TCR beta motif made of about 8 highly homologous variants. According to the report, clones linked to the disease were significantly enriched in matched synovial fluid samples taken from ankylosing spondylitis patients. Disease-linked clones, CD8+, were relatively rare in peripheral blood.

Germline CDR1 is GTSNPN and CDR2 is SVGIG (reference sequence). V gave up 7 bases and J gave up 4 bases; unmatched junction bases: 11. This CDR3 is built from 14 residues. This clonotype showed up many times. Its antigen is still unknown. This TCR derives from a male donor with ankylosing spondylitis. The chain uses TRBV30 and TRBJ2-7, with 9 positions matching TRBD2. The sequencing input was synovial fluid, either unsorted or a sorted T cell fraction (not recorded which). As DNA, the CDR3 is TGTGCCTCGACTCGGGGCGGGAGGGTTTACGAGCAGTACTTC. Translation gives CASTRGGRVYEQYF.